This passage covers 7 T cell receptor beta chains from one sample sequenced in a study of shared clonotypes between healthy human individuals. Sequencing used immunoSEQ multiplex PCR; TCRdb keeps in-frame clones, though not all of them. Among roughly 1,500,000 clones, 95% to 99% were seen once, and the ten largest hold around 0.45%. Sequenced material: naive CD4+ T cells sorted from blood. Subset specified: CD45RA+ positively selected. The receptors stem from a man in his thirties or forties in good health.

The chain couples TRBV5-4 to TRBJ1-2, with 7 bases lining up with TRBD1. CDR1 is SGHNT, CDR2 YYREEE, per germline (reference sequence). This CDR3 is 18 amino acids long. V was clipped by 4 bases and J by 3 bases; unmatched bases: 18. CDR3 sequence (DNA): TGTGCCAGCAGCCACTCTCGGGTCGAAGACAGGGATGACTATGGCTACACCTTC. This sequence encodes CASSHSRVEDRDDYGYTF. Full variable domain (remainder filled in from reference TRBV5-4 and TRBJ1-2): ETGVTQSPTHLIKTRGQQVTLRCSSQSGHNTVSWYQQALGQGPQFIFQYYREEENGRGNFPPRFSGLQFPNYSSELNVNALELDDSALYLCASSHSRVEDRDDYGYTFGSGTRLTVV.

The genes are TRBV15 and TRBJ2-4; the D is unclear. The CDR3 is 13 residues long. The ends were cut back, 6 bases at V and 8 bases at J, with 14 bases in the middle. Germline V gives CDR1 LNHNV, CDR2 YYDKDF (reference sequence). Here the CDR3 reads CATRVPSTDIQYF. The CDR3 nucleotides are TGTGCCACCAGGGTACCCTCAACGGACATTCAGTACTTC.

This chain links TRBV10-3 with TRBJ2-3, with TRBD2 matching over 9 bases. Germline assignment: CDR1 ENHRY and CDR2 SYGVKD. CDR3 length: 14 residues. The junction had 3 bases not matched to a gene; V was cut back by 6 bases and J by 2 bases. The CDR3 DNA sequence: TGTGCCATCAGCGCTAGCGGGAACACAGATACGCAGTATTTT. Residues: CAISASGNTDTQYF.

This chain uses TRBV5-8 with TRBJ2-7, with unresolved D. Trimming pared 0 bases from V and 3 bases from J, leaving 4 bases between. The germline CDR1 and CDR2 sequences are SGHTS and YDEGEE. The CDR3 has 12 amino acids. In nucleotides, the CDR3 is TGTGCCAGCAGCTTGGGCTACTACGAGCAGTACTTC. Its protein product is CASSLGYYEQYF.

This clone was observed a single time. The rearrangement uses TRBV7-9 and TRBJ2-5, with D possibly TRBD2 on 6 matching bases. V lost 4 bases to trimming and J lost 3 bases, with 15 bases between them. Germline V gene lookup returns CDR1 SEHNR and CDR2 FQNEAQ (reference sequence). This CDR3 has 15 amino acids. The CDR3 protein is CASSSLSREKETQYF. The CDR3 DNA is TGTGCCAGCAGCTCCCTCAGCCGGGAGAAAGAGACCCAGTACTTC.

The rearrangement uses TRBV10-3 and TRBJ2-3; D gene ambiguous. The CDR3 has 15 amino acids. Germline assignment: CDR1 ENHRY and CDR2 SYGVKD. V gave up 7 bases and J gave up 4 bases, with 18 bases separating them. The CDR3 loop reads CAIKSDSAKSDTQYF. CDR3 nucleotide sequence: TGTGCCATCAAATCTGATTCTGCTAAATCAGATACGCAGTATTTT.

This clone was seen once. The rearrangement joins TRBV11-2 to TRBJ2-2, with D possibly being TRBD1 (6 bases). V was pared by 4 bases and J by 6 bases, with 24 bases between. The CDR3 extends over 18 amino acids. The germline V gene has CDR1 SGHAT and CDR2 FQNNGV. As DNA, the CDR3 is TGTGCCAGCAGCTCCCCATCAGACCGCGGACAGTTCTCCGGGGAGCTGTTTTTT. This translates into CASSSPSDRGQFSGELFF.